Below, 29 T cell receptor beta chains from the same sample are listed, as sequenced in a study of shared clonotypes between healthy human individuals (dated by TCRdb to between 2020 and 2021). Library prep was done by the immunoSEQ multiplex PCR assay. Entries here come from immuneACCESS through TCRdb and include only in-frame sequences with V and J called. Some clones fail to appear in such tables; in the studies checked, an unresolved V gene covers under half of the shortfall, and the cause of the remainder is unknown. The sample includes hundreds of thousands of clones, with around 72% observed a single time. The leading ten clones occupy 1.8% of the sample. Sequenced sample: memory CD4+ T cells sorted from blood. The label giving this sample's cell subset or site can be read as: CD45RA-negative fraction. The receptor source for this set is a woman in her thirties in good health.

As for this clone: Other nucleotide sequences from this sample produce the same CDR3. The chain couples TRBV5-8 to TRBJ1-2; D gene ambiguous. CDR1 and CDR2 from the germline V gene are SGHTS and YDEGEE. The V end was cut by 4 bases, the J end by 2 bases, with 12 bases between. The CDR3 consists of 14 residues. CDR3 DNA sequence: TGTGCCAGCAGCCTACTGACGGGGAACTATGGCTACACCTTC. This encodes CASSLLTGNYGYTF.

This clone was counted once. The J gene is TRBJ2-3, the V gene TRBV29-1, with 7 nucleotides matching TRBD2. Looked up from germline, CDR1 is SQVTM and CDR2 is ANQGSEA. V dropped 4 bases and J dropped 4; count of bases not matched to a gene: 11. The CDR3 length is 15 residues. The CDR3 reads CSVGRGDSHADTQYF. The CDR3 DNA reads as TGCAGCGTTGGCCGGGGGGACTCCCACGCAGATACGCAGTATTTT.

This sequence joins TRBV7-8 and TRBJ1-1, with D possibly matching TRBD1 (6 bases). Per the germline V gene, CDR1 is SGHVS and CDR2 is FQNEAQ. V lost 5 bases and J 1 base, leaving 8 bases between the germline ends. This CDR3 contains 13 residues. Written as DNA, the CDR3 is TGTGCCAGCAGCCAGGGGTCGAACACTGAAGCTTTCTTT. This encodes CASSQGSNTEAFF.

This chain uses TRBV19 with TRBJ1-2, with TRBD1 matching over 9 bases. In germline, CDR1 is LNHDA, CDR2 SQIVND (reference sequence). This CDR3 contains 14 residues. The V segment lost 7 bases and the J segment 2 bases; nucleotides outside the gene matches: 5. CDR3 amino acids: CASIRTGDNYGYTF. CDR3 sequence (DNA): TGTGCCAGTATTAGGACAGGGGACAACTATGGCTACACCTTC.

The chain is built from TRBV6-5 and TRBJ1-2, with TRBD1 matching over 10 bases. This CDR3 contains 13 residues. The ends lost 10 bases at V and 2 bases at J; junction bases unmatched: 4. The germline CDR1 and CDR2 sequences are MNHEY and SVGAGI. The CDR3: CATSTGGNYGYTF. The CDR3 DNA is TGTGCCACCTCGACAGGGGGCAACTATGGCTACACCTTC.

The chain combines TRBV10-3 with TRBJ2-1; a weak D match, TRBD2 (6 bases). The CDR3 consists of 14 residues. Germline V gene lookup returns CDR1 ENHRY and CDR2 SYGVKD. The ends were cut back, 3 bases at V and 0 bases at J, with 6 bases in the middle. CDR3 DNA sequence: TGTGCCATCAGTGACGGGAGCTCCTACAATGAGCAGTTCTTC. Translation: CAISDGSSYNEQFF.

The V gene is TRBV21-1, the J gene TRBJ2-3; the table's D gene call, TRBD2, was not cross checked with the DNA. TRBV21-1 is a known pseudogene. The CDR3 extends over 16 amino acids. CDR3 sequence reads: CASSKDPSGNTDTQYF. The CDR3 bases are TGTGCCAGCAGCAAAGATCCTAGCGGGAACACAGATACGCAGTATTTT.

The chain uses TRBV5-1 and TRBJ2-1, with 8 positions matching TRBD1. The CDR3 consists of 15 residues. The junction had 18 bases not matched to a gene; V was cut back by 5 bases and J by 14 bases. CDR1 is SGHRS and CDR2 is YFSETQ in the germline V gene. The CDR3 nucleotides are TGCGCCAGCAGAACCCCCGGGACAGGAAATATAATGGAGTTCTTC. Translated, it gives CASRTPGTGNIMEFF.

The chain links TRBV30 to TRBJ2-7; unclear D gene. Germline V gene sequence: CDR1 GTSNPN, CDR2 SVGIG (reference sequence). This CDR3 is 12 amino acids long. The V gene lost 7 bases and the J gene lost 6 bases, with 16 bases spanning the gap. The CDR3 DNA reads TGTGCCTCTAATACCGAGACTCCCGAGCAGTACTTC. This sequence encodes CASNTETPEQYF.

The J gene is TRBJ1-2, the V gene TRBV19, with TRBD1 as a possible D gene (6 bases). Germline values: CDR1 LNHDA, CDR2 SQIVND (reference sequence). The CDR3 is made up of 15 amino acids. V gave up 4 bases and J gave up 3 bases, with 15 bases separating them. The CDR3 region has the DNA TGTGCCAGTAGTACCAGGCTGGGGGCGGACTATGGCTACACCTTC. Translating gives CASSTRLGADYGYTF.

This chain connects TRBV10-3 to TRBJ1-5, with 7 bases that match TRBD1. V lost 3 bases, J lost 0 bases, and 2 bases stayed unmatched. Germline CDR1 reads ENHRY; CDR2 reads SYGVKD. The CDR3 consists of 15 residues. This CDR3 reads CAISEQGRSNQPQHF. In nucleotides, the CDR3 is TGTGCCATCAGTGAACAGGGGCGTAGCAATCAGCCCCAGCATTTT.

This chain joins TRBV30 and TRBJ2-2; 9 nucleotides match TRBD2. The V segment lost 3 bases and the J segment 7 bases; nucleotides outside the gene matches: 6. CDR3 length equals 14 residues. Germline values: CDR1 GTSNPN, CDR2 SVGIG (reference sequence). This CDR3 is CAWRGAGGHGELFF. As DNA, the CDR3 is TGTGCCTGGAGAGGAGCGGGAGGTCACGGGGAGCTGTTTTTT.

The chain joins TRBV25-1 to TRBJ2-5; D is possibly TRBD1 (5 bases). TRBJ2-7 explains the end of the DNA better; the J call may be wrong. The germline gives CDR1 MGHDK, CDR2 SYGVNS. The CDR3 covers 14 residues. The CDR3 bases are TGTGCCAGCAGTGAACCAACAGGTTCCTACGAGCAGTACTTC. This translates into CASSEPTGSYEQYF.

CDR3 sequence (DNA): TGTGCCAGCAGCTTCCTGGGAGGGGACCAGTTCTTC. Translating gives CASSFLGGDQFF. The chain combines TRBV7-2 with TRBJ2-1; 7 nucleotides agree with TRBD2. V lost 3 bases, J lost 13 bases, and 6 bases stayed unmatched. This CDR3 contains 12 residues. The germline V gene encodes CDR1 SGHTA and CDR2 FQGNSA.

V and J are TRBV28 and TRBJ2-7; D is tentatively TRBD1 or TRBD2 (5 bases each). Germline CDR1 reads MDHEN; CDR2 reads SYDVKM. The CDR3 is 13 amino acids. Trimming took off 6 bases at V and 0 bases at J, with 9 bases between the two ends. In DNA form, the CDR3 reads TGTGCCAGCAGGGGACCGAACTCCTACGAGCAGTACTTC. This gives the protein CASRGPNSYEQYF.

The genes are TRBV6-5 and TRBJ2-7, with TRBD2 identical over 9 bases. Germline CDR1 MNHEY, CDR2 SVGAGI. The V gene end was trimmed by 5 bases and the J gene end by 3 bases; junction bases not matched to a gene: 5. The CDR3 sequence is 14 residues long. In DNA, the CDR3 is TGTGCCAGCAGTCCAGGGACTAGCAGCTACGAGCAGTACTTC. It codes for CASSPGTSSYEQYF.

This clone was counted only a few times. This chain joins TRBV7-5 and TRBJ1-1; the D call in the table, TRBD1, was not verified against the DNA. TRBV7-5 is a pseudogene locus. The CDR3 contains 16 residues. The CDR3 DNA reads TGTGTCAGAAGCATCTGGGACAGAACCTCGAACACTGAAGCTTTCTTT. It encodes CVRSIWDRTSNTEAFF.

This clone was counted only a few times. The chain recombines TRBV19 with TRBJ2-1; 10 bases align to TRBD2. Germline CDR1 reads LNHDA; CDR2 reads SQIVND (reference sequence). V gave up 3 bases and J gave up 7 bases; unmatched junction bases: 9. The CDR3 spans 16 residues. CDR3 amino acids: CASSISGRNMGNEQFF. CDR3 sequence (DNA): TGTGCCAGTAGTATTAGCGGGAGGAATATGGGAAATGAGCAGTTCTTC.

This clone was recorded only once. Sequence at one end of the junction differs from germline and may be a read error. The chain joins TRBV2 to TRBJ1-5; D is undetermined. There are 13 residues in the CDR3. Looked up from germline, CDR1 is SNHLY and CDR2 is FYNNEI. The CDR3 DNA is TGTGCCAGCAGTGAAGTAAGCATTCAGCCCCAGCATTTT. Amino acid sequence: CASSEVSIQPQHF. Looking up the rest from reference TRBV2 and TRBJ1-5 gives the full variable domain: EPEVTQTPSHQVTQMGQEVILRCVPISNHLYFYWYRQILGQKVEFLVSFYNNEISEKSEIFDDQFSVERPDGSNFTLKIRSTKLEDSAMYFCASSEVSIQPQHFGDGTRLSIL.

The CDR3 nucleotides read TGTGCCAGCAGTTCCAGGCGAAACACCATATATTTT. As protein: CASSSRRNTIYF. The chain combines TRBV28 with TRBJ1-3; D unresolved. V lost 4 bases to trimming and J lost 5 bases, with 6 bases between them. Germline CDR1 reads MDHEN; CDR2 reads SYDVKM. There are 12 residues in the CDR3.

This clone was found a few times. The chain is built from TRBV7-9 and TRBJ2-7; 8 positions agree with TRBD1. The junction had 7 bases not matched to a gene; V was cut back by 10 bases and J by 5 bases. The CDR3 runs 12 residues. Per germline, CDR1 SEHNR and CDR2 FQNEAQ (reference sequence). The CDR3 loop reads CATTDRAHEQYF. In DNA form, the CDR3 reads TGTGCCACCACGGACAGGGCCCACGAGCAGTACTTC.

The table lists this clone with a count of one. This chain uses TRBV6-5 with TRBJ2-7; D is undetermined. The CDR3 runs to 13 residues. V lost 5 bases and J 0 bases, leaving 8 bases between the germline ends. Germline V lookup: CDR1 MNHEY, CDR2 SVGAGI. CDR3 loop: CASSPTGSYEQYF. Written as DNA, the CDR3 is TGTGCCAGCAGTCCGACGGGCTCCTACGAGCAGTACTTC.

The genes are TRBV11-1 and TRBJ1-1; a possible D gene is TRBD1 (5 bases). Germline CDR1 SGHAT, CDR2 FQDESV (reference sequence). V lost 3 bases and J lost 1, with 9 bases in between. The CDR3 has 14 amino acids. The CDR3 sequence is CASSFDSSNTEAFF. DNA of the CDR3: TGTGCCAGCAGCTTCGACAGCTCGAACACTGAAGCTTTCTTT. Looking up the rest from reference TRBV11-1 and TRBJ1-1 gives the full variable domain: EAEVAQSPRYKITEKSQAVAFWCDPISGHATLYWYRQILGQGPELLVQFQDESVVDDSQLPKDRFSAERLKGVDSTLKIQPAELGDSAMYLCASSFDSSNTEAFFGQGTRLTVV.

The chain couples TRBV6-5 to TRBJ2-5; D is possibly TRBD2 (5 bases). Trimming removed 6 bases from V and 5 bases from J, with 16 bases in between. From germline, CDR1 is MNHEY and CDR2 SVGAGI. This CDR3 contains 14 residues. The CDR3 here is CASRRTYAPETQYF. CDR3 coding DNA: TGTGCCAGCAGGCGGACTTATGCTCCCGAGACCCAGTACTTC.

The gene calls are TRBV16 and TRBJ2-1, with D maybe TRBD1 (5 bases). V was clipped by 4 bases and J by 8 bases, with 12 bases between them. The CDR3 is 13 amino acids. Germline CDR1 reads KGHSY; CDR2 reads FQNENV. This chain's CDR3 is CASSRPTVHEQFF. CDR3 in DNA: TGTGCCAGCAGCCGCCCGACAGTCCATGAGCAGTTCTTC.

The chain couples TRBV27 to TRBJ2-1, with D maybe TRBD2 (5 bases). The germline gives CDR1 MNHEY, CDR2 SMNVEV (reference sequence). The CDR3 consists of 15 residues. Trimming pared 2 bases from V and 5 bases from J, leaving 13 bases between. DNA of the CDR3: TGTGCCAGCAGTTTAAACTGGGAGATAAACAATGAGCAGTTCTTC. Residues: CASSLNWEINNEQFF.

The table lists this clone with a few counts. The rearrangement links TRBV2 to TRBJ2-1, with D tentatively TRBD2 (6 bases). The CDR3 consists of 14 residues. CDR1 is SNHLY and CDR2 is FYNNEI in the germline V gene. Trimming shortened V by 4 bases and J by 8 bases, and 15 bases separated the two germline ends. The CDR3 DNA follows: TGTGCCAGCAGTGTTCGACAGTGGGGGGATGAGCAGTTCTTC. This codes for CASSVRQWGDEQFF.

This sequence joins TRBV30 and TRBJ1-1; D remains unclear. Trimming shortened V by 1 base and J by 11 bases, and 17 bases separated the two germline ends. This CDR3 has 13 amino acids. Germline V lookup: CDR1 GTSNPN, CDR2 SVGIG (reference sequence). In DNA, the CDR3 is TGTGCCTGGAGTGGGTTAGAGGGCGGGCCGGCTTTCTTT. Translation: CAWSGLEGGPAFF. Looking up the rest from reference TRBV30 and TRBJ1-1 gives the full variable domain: SQTIHQWPATLVQPVGSPLSLECTVEGTSNPNLYWYRQAAGRGLQLLFYSVGIGQISSEVPQNLSASRPQDRQFILSSKKLLLSDSGFYLCAWSGLEGGPAFFGQGTRLTVV.

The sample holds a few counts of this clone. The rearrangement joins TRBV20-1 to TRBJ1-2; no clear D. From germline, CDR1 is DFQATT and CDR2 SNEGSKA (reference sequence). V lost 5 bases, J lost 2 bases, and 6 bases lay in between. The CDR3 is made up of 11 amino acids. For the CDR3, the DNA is TGCAGTGCTCGGGTGAACTATGGCTACACCTTC. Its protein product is CSARVNYGYTF.